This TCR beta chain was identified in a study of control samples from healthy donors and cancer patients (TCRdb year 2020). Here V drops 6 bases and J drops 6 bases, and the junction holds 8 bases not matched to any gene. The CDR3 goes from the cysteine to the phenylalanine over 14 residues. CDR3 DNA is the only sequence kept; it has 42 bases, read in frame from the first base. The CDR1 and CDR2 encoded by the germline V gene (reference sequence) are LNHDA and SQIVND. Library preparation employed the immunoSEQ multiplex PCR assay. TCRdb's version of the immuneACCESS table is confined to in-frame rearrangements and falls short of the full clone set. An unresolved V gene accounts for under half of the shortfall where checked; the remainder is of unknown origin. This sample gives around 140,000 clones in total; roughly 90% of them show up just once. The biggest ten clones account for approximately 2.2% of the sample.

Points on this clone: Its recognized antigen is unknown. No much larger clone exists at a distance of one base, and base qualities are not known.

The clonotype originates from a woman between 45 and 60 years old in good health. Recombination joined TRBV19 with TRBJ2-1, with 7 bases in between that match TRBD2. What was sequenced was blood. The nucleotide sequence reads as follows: TGTGCCAGTAGGGGGGGGTTTACCACCAATGAGCAGTTCTTC. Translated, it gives CASRGGFTTNEQFF.